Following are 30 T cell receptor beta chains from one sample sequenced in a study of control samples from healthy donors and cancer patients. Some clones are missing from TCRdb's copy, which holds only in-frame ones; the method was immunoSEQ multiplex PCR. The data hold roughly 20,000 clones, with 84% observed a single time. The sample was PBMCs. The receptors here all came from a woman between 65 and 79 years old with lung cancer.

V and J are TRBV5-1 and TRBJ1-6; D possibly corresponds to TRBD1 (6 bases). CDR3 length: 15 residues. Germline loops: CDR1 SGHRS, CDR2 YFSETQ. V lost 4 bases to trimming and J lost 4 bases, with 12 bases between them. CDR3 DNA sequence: TGCGCCAGCAGCCCCGGACAGACGTATAATTCACCCCTCCACTTT. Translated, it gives CASSPGQTYNSPLHF.

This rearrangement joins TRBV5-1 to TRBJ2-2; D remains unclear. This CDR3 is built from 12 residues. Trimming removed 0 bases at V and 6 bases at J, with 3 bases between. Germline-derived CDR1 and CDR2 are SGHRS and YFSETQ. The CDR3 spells CASSLAPGELFF. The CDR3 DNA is TGCGCCAGCAGCTTGGCCCCCGGGGAGCTGTTTTTT.

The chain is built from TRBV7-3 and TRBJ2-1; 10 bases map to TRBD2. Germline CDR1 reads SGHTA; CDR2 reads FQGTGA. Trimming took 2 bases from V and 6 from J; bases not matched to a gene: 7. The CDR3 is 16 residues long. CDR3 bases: TGTGCCAGCAGCTTAGGGGGTAGCGGGAGGCTCAATGAGCAGTTCTTC. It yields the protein CASSLGGSGRLNEQFF.

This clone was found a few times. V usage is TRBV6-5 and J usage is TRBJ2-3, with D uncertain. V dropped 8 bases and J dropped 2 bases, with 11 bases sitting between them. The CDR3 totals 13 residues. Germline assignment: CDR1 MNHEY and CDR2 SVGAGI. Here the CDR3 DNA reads TGTGCCAGCCGATACACCTACACAGATACGCAGTATTTT. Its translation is CASRYTYTDTQYF.

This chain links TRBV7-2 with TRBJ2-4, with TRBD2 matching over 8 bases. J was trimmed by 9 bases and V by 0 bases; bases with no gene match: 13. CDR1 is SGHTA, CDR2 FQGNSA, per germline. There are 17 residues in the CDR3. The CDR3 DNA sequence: TGTGCCAGCAGCTTAGCCTCTAGCGGGCCTCAAGGGGGCATTCAGTACTTC. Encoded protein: CASSLASSGPQGGIQYF.

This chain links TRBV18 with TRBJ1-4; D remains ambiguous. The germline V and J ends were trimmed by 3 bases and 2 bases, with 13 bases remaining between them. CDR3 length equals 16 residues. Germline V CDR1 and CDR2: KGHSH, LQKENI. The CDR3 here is CASSPTGRGTNEKLFF. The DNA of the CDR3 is TGTGCCAGCTCACCGACCGGGCGAGGGACTAATGAAAAACTGTTTTTT. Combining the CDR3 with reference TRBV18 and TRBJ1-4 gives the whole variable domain NAGVMQNPRHLVRRRGQEARLRCSPMKGHSHVYWYRQLPEEGLKFMVYLQKENIIDESGMPKERFSAEFPKEGPSILRIQQVVRGDSAAYFCASSPTGRGTNEKLFFGSGTQLSVL.

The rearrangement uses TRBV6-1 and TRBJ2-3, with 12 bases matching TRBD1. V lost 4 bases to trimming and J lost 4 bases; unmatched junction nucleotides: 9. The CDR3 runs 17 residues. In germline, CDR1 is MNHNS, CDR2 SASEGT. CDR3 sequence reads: CASSAPGQGAYPDTQYF. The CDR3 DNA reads TGTGCCAGCAGTGCTCCGGGACAGGGGGCTTACCCAGATACGCAGTATTTT.

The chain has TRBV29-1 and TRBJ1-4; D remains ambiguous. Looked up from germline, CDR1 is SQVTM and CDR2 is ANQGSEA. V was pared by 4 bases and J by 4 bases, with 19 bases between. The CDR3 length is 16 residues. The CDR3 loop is CSVAARSVGVNEKLFF. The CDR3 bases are TGCAGCGTTGCGGCCCGGAGCGTTGGAGTTAATGAAAAACTGTTTTTT.

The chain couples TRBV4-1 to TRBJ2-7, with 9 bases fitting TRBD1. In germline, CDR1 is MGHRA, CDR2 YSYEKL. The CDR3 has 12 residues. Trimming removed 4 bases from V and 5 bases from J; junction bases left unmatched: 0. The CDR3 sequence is CASSRQGDEQYF. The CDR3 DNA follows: TGCGCCAGCAGCCGACAGGGGGACGAGCAGTACTTC.

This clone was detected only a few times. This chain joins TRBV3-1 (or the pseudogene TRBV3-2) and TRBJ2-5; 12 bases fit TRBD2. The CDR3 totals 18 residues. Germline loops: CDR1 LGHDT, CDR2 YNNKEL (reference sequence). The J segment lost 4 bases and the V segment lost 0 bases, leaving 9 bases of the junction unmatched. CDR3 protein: CASSQESSGRAERETQYF. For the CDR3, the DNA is TGTGCCAGCAGCCAAGAATCTAGCGGGAGGGCCGAGAGAGAGACCCAGTACTTC.

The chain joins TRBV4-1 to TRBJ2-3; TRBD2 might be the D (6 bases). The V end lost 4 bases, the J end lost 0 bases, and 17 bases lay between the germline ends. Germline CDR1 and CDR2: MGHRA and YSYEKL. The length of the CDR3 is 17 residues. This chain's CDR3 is CASSREGAGPSTDTQYF. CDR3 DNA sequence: TGCGCCAGCAGCCGGGAAGGGGCGGGACCTAGCACAGATACGCAGTATTTT.

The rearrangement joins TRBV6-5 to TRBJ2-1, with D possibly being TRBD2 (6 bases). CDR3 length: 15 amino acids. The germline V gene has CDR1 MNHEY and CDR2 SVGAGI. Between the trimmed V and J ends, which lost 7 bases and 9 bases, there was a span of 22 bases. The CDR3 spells CASTSGTGGVGEQFF. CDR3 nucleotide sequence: TGTGCCAGCACGTCCGGGACCGGGGGTGTGGGTGAGCAGTTCTTC.

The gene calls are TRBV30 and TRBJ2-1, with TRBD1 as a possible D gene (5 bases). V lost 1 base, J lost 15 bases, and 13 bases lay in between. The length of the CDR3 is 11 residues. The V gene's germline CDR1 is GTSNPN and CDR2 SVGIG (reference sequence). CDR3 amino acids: CAWSGSGIPFF. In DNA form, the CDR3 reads TGTGCCTGGAGTGGATCAGGGATACCGTTCTTC.

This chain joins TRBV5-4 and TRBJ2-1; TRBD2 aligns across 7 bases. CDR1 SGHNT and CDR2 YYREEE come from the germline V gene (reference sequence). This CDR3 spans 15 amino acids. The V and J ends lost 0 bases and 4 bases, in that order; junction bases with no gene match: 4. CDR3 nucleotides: TGTGCCAGCAGCTTGGAGCGGGAAAAGTACAATGAGCAGTTCTTC. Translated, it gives CASSLEREKYNEQFF.

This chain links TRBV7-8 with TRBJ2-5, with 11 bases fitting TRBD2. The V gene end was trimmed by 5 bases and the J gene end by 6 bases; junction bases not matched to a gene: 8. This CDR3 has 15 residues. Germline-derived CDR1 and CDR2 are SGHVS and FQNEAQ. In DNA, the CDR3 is TGTGCCAGCAGCCTCGGACTAGCGGGCGGGCAGACCCAGTACTTC. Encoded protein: CASSLGLAGGQTQYF.

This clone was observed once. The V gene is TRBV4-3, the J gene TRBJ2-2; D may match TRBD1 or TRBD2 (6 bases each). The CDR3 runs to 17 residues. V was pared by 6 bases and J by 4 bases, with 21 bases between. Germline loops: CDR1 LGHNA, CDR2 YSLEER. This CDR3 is CASRAAHRGLITGELFF. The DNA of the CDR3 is TGCGCCAGCAGGGCAGCCCATCGGGGGCTGATCACCGGGGAGCTGTTTTTT.

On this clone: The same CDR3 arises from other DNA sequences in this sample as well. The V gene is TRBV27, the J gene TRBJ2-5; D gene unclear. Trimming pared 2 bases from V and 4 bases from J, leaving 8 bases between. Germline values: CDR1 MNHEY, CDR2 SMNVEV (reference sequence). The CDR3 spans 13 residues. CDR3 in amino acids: CASSLRVGETQYF. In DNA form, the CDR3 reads TGTGCCAGCAGTTTAAGAGTAGGAGAGACCCAGTACTTC.

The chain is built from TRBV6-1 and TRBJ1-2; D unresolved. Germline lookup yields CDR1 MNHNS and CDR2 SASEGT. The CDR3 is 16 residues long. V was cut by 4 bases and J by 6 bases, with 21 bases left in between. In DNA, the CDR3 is TGTGCCAGCAGTGCAGCGCATAGGCTTGGCAGCGATGGCTACACCTTC. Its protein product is CASSAAHRLGSDGYTF.

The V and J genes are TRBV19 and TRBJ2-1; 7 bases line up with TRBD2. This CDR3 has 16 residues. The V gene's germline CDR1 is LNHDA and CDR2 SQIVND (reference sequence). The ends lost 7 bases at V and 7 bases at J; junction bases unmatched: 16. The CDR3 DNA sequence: TGTGCCAGTAAAACCCTCGCCTTGGGAGGGCTAAATGAGCAGTTCTTC. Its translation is CASKTLALGGLNEQFF.

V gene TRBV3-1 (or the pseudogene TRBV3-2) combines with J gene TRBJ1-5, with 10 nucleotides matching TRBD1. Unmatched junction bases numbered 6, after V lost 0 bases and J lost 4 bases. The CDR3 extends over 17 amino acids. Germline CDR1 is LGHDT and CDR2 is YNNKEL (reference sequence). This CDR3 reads CASSQEVGTGENQPQHF. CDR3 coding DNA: TGTGCCAGCAGCCAAGAGGTCGGGACAGGGGAGAATCAGCCCCAGCATTTT.

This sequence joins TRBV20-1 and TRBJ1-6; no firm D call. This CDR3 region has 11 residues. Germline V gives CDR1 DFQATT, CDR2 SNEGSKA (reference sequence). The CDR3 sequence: CGSKHNSPLHF. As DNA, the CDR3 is TGCGGGTCGAAACATAATTCACCCCTCCACTTT.

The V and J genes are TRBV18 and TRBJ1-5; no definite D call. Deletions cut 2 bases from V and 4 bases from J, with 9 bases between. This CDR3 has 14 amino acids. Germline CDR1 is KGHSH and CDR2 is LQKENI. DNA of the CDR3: TGTGCCAGCTCACCAACGGGCCTTAATCAGCCCCAGCATTTT. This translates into CASSPTGLNQPQHF.

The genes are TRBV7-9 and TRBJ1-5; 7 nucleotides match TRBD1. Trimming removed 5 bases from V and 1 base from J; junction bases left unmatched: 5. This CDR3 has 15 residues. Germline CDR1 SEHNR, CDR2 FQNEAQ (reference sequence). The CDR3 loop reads CASSRGQASNQPQHF. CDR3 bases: TGTGCCAGCAGCCGTGGACAGGCCAGCAATCAGCCCCAGCATTTT.

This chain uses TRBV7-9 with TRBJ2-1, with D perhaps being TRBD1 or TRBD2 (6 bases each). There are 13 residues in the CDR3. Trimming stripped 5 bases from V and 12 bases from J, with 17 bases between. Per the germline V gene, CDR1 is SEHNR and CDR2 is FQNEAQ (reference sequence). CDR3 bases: TGTGCCAGCAGCCGAGACGGGGGCGTAGGGCAGTTCTTC. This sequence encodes CASSRDGGVGQFF.

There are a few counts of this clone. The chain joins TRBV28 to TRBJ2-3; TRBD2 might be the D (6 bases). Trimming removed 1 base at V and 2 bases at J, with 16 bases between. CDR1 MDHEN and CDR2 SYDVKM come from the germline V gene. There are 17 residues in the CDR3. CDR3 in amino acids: CASSLYSRERNTDTQYF. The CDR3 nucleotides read TGTGCCAGCAGTTTATATTCCCGGGAGCGCAACACAGATACGCAGTATTTT.

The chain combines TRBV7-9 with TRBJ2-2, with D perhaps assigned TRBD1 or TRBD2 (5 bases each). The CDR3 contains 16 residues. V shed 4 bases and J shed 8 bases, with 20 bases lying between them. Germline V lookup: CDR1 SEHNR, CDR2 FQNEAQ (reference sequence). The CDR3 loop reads CASSWGSGALGGELFF. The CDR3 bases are TGTGCCAGCAGCTGGGGTTCCGGGGCCCTGGGTGGGGAGCTGTTTTTT. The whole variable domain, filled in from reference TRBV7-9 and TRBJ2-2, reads DTGVSQNPRHKITKRGQNVTFRCDPISEHNRLYWYRQTLGQGPEFLTYFQNEAQLEKSRLLSDRFSAERPKGSFSTLEIQRTEQGDSAMYLCASSWGSGALGGELFFGEGSRLTVL.

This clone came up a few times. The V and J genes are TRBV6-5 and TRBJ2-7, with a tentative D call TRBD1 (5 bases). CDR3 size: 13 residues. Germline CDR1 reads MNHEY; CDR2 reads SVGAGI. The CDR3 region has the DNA TGTTCGATTGGCCTTGGGGCAGCCTACGAGCAGTACTTC. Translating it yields CSIGLGAAYEQYF.

CDR3 in DNA: TGTGCCAGCTCACCTGGACAGGGAAATGGCTACACCTTC. This gives the protein CASSPGQGNGYTF. The chain joins TRBV18 to TRBJ1-2; the match to TRBD1 covers 8 bases. Germline V gene sequence: CDR1 KGHSH, CDR2 LQKENI. V dropped 3 bases and J dropped 6; count of bases not matched to a gene: 3. The CDR3 covers 13 residues. Full variable domain (outside the CDR3, taken from reference TRBV18 and TRBJ1-2): NAGVMQNPRHLVRRRGQEARLRCSPMKGHSHVYWYRQLPEEGLKFMVYLQKENIIDESGMPKERFSAEFPKEGPSILRIQQVVRGDSAAYFCASSPGQGNGYTFGSGTRLTVV.

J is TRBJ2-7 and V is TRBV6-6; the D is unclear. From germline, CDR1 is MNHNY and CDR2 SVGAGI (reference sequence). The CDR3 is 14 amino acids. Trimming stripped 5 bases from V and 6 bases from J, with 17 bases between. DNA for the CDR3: TGTGCCAGCAGTCCCTGGACGGGTAATCCCGAGCAGTACTTC. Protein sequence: CASSPWTGNPEQYF.

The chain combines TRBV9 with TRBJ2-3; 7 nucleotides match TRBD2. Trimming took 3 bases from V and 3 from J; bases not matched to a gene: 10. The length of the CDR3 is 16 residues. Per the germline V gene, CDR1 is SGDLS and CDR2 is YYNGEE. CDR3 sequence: CASSGLAAQRTDTQYF. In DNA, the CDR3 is TGTGCCAGCAGCGGACTAGCAGCCCAACGGACAGATACGCAGTATTTT.